These T cell receptor beta chains were read from a single sample in a study of lymphopenia after photon versus proton radiotherapy. Some clones are missing from TCRdb's copy, which holds only in-frame ones; the method was immunoSEQ multiplex PCR. Among roughly 76,000 clones listed, roughly 90% were seen once. The specimen comprised peripheral blood, sampled from a patient treated with photon-based radiotherapy. The receptor set was obtained from a woman in her thirties or forties with cholangiocarcinoma. Each CDR3 is given without its conserved first and last residue.

J gene: TRBJ1-2; V gene: TRBV2; CDR3 protein: ASRGTTGGIGGYT
J gene: TRBJ1-1; V gene: TRBV5-6; CDR3 protein: ASSFSGFYNTEAF
J gene: TRBJ2-3; V gene: TRBV9; CDR3 protein: ASSVASAASTDTQY
J gene: TRBJ1-1; V gene: TRBV27; CDR3 protein: ASSSRTGMNTEAF
J gene: TRBJ1-2; V gene: TRBV9; CDR3 protein: ASSVSSGDGYT
J gene: TRBJ1-2; V gene: TRBV2; CDR3 protein: ASSVIPGYT
J gene: TRBJ1-1; V gene: TRBV29-1; CDR3 protein: SVEGTGGAGRTEAF
J gene: TRBJ1-2; V gene: TRBV28; CDR3 protein: ASSRIGFYGYT
J gene: TRBJ1-2; V gene: TRBV18; CDR3 protein: ASSPRNRTSSYGYT
J gene: TRBJ2-1; V gene: TRBV29-1; CDR3 protein: SVESQHEQF
J gene: TRBJ2-7; V gene: TRBV4-1; CDR3 protein: ASSQDAGAYEQY
J gene: TRBJ1-1; V gene: TRBV19; CDR3 protein: ASGAGTVNTEAF
J gene: TRBJ2-1; V gene: TRBV4-3; CDR3 protein: ASSPDVASSYNEQF
J gene: TRBJ1-2; V gene: TRBV30; CDR3 protein: AWSASRGLGYT
J gene: TRBJ1-1; V gene: TRBV7-3; CDR3 protein: ASSPQGMDTEAF
J gene: TRBJ2-1; V gene: TRBV30; CDR3 protein: AFGATQSYTDEQF
J gene: TRBJ2-1; V gene: TRBV7-7; CDR3 protein: ASSPVMFSGGSDEQF
J gene: TRBJ2-7; V gene: TRBV30; CDR3 protein: AWSPSGTPYEQY
J gene: TRBJ2-7; V gene: TRBV11-2; CDR3 protein: ASSHDSPSREQY
J gene: TRBJ1-3; V gene: TRBV29-1; CDR3 protein: SVGFGSGNTIY
J gene: TRBJ1-1; V gene: TRBV19; CDR3 protein: ASSPDRSWEAF
J gene: TRBJ2-2; V gene: TRBV4-2; CDR3 protein: ASSQDLGAGPGELF
J gene: TRBJ2-7; V gene: TRBV5-1; CDR3 protein: ASSWGQVGNDEQY
J gene: TRBJ2-3; V gene: TRBV5-6; CDR3 protein: ASSWGRRDTQY
J gene: TRBJ1-1; V gene: TRBV27; CDR3 protein: ASSFGRDRGSAAF
J gene: TRBJ1-3; V gene: TRBV28; CDR3 protein: ASSRNRGGNTIY
J gene: TRBJ2-2; V gene: TRBV5-1; CDR3 protein: ASSLLTGDLGELF
J gene: TRBJ1-4; V gene: TRBV19; CDR3 protein: ASSIEGSHEKLF
J gene: TRBJ1-5; V gene: TRBV18; CDR3 protein: ASSPSGGESNQPQH
J gene: TRBJ2-5; V gene: TRBV19; CDR3 protein: ASSSHQLGETQY
J gene: TRBJ2-7; V gene: TRBV2; CDR3 protein: ASSSTGNTYEQY
J gene: TRBJ1-1; V gene: TRBV28; CDR3 protein: ASSFGGLNTEAF
J gene: TRBJ1-2; V gene: TRBV5-1; CDR3 protein: ASSLEWDYGYT
J gene: TRBJ1-6; V gene: TRBV7-9; CDR3 protein: ASSSSANNSPLH